This paragraph reports one T cell receptor (beta chain). This sample is part of a study of T cells in Graves' hyperthyroidism and ophthalmopathy. TCR beta CDR3 region amplification was performed from RNA transcripts. First-round RT-PCR targeting the TCR CDR3 was performed with the HTBI primer set. Each CDR3 protein is one row after TCRdb ran MiXCR on the multiplex PCR reads. The profile shows hundreds of thousands of distinct CDR3 sequences, about 15% of them singletons. Losses at the gene ends were 5 bases for V and 9 bases for J; bases not matched to a gene: 9. The CDR3 spans 15 residues. Per the germline V gene, CDR1 is MRHNA and CDR2 is SNTAGT.

This chain uses TRBV6-4 with TRBJ2-1; TRBD2 agrees at 11 bases. Material: blood. This receptor was taken from a woman aged 30 to 39 with Graves' hyperthyroidism that later progressed to Graves' ophthalmopathy. CDR3 bases: TGTGCCAGCAGTAAACTAGCGGGAGACGTCGGTGAGCAGTTCTTC. Translation gives CASSKLAGDVGEQFF.